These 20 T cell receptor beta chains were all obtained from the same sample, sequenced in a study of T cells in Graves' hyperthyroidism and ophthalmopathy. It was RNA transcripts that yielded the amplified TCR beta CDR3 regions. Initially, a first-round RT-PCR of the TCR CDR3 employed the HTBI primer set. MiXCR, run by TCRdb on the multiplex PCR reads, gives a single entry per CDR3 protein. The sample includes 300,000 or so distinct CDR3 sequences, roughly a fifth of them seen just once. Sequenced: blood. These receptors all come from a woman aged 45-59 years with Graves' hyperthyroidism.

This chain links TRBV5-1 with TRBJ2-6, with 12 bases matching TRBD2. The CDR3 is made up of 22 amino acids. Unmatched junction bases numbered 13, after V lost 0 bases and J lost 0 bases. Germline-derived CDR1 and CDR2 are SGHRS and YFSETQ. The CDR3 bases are TGCGCCAGCAGCTTGGCCGAAGGACTAGCGGGGCCCGGGAACTCTGGGGCCAACGTCCTGACTTTC. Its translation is CASSLAEGLAGPGNSGANVLTF.

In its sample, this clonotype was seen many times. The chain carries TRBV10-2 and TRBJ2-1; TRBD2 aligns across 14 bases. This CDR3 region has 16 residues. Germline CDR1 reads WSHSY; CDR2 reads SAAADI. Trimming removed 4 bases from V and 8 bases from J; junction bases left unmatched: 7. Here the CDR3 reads CASSGGLAGGWDEQFF. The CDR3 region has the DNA TGCGCCAGCAGTGGTGGACTAGCGGGGGGCTGGGATGAGCAGTTCTTC.

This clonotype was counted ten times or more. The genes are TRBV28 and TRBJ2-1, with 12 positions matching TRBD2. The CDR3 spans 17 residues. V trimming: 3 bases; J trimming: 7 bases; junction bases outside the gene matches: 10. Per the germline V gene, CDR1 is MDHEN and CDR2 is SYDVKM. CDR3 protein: CASSFRRLAGERNEQFF. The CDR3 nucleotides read TGTGCCAGCAGTTTCCGCAGACTAGCGGGAGAAAGAAATGAGCAGTTCTTC.

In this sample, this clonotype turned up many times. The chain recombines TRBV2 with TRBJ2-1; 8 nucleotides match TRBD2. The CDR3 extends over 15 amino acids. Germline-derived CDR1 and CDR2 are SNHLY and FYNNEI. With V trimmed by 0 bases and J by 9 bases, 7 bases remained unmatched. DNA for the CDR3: TGTGCCAGCAGTGAAGCGGGGACTAGGGGAATTGAGCAGTTCTTC. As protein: CASSEAGTRGIEQFF.

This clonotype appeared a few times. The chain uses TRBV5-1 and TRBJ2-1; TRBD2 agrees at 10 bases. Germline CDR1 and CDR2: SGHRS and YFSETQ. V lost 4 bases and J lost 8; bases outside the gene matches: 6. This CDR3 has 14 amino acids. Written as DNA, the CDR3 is TGCGCCAGCAGCGCGGGACTAGCGCTCGATGAGCAGTTCTTC. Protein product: CASSAGLALDEQFF.

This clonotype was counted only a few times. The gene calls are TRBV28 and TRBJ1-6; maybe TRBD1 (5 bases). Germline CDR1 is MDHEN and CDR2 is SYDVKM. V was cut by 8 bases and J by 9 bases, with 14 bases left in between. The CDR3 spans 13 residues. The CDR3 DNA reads TGTGCCAGCCAAACCTCCAGGGCTTCACCCCTCCACTTT. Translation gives CASQTSRASPLHF.

CDR3 coding DNA: TGTGCCAGCAGCTCCGTCGAGGGGGGACGGTACAATGAGCAGTTCTTC. Translated: CASSSVEGGRYNEQFF. The chain employs TRBV7-9 and TRBJ2-1, with D perhaps assigned TRBD1 or TRBD2 (6 bases each). The V gene's germline CDR1 is SEHNR and CDR2 FQNEAQ (reference sequence). This CDR3 is built from 16 residues. V lost 4 bases, J lost 4 bases, and 17 bases lay in between. The full variable domain, completed using reference TRBV7-9 and TRBJ2-1, is DTGVSQNPRHKITKRGQNVTFRCDPISEHNRLYWYRQTLGQGPEFLTYFQNEAQLEKSRLLSDRFSAERPKGSFSTLEIQRTEQGDSAMYLCASSSVEGGRYNEQFFGPGTRLTVL.

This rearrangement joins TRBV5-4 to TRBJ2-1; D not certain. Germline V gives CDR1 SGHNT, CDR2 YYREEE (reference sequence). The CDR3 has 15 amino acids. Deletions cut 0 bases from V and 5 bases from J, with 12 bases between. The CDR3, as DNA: TGTGCCAGCAGCTTGGATTGGGGTGGGGACAATGAGCAGTTCTTC. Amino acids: CASSLDWGGDNEQFF.

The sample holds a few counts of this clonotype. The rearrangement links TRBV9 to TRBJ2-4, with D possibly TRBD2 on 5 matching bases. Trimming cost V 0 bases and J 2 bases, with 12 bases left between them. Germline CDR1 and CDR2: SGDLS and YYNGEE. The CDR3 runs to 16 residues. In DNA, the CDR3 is TGTGCCAGCAGCGTAGTGAGGGTGTGGTCCAAAAACATTCAGTACTTC. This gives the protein CASSVVRVWSKNIQYF.

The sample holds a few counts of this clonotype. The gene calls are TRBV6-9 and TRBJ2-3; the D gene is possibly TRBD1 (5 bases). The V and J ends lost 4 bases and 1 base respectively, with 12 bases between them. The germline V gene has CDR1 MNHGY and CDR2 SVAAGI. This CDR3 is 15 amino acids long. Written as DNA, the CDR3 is TGTGCCAGCAGTTCCAGGACAATGGGCACAGATACGCAGTATTTT. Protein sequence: CASSSRTMGTDTQYF.

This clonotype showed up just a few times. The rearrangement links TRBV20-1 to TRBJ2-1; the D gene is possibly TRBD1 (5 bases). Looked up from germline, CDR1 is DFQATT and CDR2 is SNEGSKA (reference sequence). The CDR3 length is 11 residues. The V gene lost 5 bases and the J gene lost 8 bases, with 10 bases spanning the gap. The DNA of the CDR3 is TGCAGTGCTCAGGGCGACGATGAGCAGTTCTTC. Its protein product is CSAQGDDEQFF.

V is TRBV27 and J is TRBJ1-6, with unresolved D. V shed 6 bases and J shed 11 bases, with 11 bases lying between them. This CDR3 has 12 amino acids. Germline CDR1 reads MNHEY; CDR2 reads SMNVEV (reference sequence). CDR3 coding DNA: TGTGCCAGCAGCGACAACGGCCCACCCCTCCACTTT. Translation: CASSDNGPPLHF.

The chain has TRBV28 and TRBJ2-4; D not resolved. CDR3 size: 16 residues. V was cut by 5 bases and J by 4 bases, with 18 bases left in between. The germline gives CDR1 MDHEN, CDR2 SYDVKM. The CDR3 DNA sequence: TGTGCCAGCAGTCCGGCAGGTACTTGGGGTAAAAACATTCAGTACTTC. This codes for CASSPAGTWGKNIQYF.

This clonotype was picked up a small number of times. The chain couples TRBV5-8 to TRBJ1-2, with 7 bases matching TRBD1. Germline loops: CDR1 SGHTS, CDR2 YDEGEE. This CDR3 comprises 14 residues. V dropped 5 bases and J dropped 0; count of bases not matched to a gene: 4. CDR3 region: CASRQGMANYGYTF. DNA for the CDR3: TGTGCCAGCAGACAGGGGATGGCTAACTATGGCTACACCTTC.

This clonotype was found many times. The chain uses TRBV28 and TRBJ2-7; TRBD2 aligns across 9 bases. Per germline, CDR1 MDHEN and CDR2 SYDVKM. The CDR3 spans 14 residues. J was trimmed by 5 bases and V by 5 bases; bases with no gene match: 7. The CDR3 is CASSPLIAGDEQYF. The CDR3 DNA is TGTGCCAGCAGTCCCCTCATAGCGGGAGACGAGCAGTACTTC.

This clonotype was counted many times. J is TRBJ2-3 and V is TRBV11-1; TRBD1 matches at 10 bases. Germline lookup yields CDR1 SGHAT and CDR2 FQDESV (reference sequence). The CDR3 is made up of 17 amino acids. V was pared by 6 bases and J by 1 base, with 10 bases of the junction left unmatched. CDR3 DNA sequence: TGTGCCAGCAGATGGAGAGGGACAGGGGCCCGCACAGATACGCAGTATTTT. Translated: CASRWRGTGARTDTQYF.

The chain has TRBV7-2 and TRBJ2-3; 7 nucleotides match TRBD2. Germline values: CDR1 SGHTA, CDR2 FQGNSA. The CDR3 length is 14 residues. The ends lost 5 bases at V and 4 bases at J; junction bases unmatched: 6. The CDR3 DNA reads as TGTGCCAGCAGCCCCACTCGGGAGGCAGATACGCAGTATTTT. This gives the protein CASSPTREADTQYF.

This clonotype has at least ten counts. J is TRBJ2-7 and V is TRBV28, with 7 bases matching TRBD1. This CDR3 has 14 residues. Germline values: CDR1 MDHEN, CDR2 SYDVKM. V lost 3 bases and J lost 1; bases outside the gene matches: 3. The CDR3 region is CASSFGTASYEQYF. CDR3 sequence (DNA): TGTGCCAGCAGTTTCGGGACAGCGTCCTACGAGCAGTACTTC.

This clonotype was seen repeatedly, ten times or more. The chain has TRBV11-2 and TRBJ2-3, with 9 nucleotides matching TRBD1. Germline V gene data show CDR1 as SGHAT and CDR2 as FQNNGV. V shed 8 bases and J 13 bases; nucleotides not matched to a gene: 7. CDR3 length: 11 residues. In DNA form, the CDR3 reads TGTGCCAGCTCACGGGACAGGGAGAAGTATTTT. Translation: CASSRDREKYF.

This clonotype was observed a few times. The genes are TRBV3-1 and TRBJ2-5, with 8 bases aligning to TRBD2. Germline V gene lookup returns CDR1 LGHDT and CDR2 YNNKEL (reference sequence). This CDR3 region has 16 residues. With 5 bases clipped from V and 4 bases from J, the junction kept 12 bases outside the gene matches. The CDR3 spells CASSVQFGLARETQYF. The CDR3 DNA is TGTGCCAGCAGCGTTCAATTCGGACTAGCAAGAGAGACCCAGTACTTC.